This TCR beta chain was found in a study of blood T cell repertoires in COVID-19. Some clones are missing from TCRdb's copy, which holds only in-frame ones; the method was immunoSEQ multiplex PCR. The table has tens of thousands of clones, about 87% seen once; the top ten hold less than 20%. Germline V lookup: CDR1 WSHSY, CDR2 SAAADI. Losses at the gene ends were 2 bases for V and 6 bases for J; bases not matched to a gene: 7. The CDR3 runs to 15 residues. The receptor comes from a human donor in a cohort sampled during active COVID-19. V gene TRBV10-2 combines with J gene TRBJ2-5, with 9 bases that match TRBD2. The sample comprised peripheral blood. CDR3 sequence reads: CASSEERGAVKTQYF. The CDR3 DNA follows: TGCGCCAGCAGTGAGGAGCGGGGGGCCGTAAAGACCCAGTACTTC.